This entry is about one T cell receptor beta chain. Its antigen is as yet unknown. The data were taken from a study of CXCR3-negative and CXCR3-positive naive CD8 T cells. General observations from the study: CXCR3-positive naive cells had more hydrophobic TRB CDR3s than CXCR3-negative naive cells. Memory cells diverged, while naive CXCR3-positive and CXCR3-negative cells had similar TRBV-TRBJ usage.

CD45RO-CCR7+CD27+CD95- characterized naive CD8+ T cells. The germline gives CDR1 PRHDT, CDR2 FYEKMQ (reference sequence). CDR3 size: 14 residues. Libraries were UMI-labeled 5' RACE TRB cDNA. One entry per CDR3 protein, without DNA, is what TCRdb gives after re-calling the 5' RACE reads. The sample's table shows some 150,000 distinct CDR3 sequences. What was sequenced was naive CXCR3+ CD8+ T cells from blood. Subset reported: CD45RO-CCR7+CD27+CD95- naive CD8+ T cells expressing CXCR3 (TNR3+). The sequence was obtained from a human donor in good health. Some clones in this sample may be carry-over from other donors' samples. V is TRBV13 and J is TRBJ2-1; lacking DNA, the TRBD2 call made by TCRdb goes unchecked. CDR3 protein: CASSLEEEDHEQFF. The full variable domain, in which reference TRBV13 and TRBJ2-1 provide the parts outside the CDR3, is AAGVIQSPRHLIKEKRETATLKCYPIPRHDTVYWYQQGPGQDPQFLISFYEKMQSDKGSIPDRFSAQQFSDYHSELNMSSLELGDSALYFCASSLEEEDHEQFFGPGTRLTVL.